This passage covers 7 T cell receptor beta chains from one sample sequenced in a study of T cell clones after liver transplantation. The assay was immunoSEQ multiplex PCR, and TCRdb's table has in-frame clones only and misses some. Among 90,000 to 120,000 clones, 75% to 90% were seen once, and the ten largest hold around 0.97%. The material was CD4+ T cells from blood, obtained before liver transplant. These receptors were taken from a human donor who received a liver transplant.

The chain carries TRBV6-1 and TRBJ1-2; 7 positions match TRBD1. Trimming at V came to 5 bases and at J to 3 bases, leaving 3 bases not matched to a gene. This CDR3 spans 13 amino acids. Germline CDR1 is MNHNS and CDR2 is SASEGT. The CDR3: CASSPGQHYGYTF. DNA for the CDR3: TGTGCCAGCAGTCCGGGACAGCACTATGGCTACACCTTC.

The V call is TRBV7-9, the J call TRBJ2-1, with unresolved D. V dropped 0 bases and J dropped 0 bases, with 6 bases sitting between them. The CDR3 covers 15 residues. Looked up from germline, CDR1 is SEHNR and CDR2 is FQNEAQ (reference sequence). The CDR3 protein is CASSLAVSSYNEQFF. CDR3 DNA sequence: TGTGCCAGCAGCTTAGCGGTTAGCTCCTACAATGAGCAGTTCTTC.

A single count supports this clone. CDR3 in amino acids: CASSQDLTANQPQHF. The CDR3 region has the DNA TGCGCCAGCAGCCAAGATTTGACAGCTAATCAGCCCCAGCATTTT. The chain joins TRBV4-1 to TRBJ1-5, with a tentative D call TRBD1 (5 bases). V dropped 0 bases and J dropped 4 bases, with 10 bases sitting between them. CDR1 is MGHRA, CDR2 YSYEKL, per germline. The CDR3 sequence is 15 residues long.

This chain connects TRBV1 to TRBJ2-1; the D call in the table, TRBD2, was not verified against the DNA. TRBV1 is annotated as a pseudogene. The CDR3 consists of 17 residues. For the CDR3, the DNA is TGCACCAGCAGCCAAGAGACTAGCGGGGGCTCCTACAATGAGCAGTTCTTC. Protein product: CTSSQETSGGSYNEQFF.

The V and J genes are TRBV4-1 and TRBJ1-1; D possibly corresponds to TRBD1 (5 bases). Trimming took 4 bases from V and 7 from J, leaving 19 bases between them. The V gene's germline CDR1 is MGHRA and CDR2 YSYEKL. The CDR3 has 15 amino acids. CDR3 in amino acids: CASSLEPGRHFEAFF. The DNA for the CDR3 is TGCGCCAGCAGCCTAGAACCGGGACGTCATTTTGAAGCTTTCTTT.

The chain employs TRBV6-5 and TRBJ1-1; D is undetermined. CDR1 MNHEY and CDR2 SVGAGI come from the germline V gene. This CDR3 is 13 amino acids long. The V end was cut by 2 bases, the J end by 9 bases, with 13 bases between. The CDR3 is CASSYAPLPQAFF. CDR3 coding DNA: TGTGCCAGCAGTTACGCCCCGCTCCCCCAAGCTTTCTTT.

The rearrangement links TRBV2 to TRBJ1-5; TRBD1 is a possible D gene (6 bases). With 2 bases removed from V and 0 bases from J, the gap between germline ends came to 17 bases. The CDR3 is made up of 18 amino acids. Per the germline V gene, CDR1 is SNHLY and CDR2 is FYNNEI. The CDR3 bases are TGTGCCAGCAGTGAAAAAGGGACAAACGTTCTTAGCAATCAGCCCCAGCATTTT. Its translation: CASSEKGTNVLSNQPQHF. Complete variable domain (other parts from reference TRBV2 and TRBJ1-5): EPEVTQTPSHQVTQMGQEVILRCVPISNHLYFYWYRQILGQKVEFLVSFYNNEISEKSEIFDDQFSVERPDGSNFTLKIRSTKLEDSAMYFCASSEKGTNVLSNQPQHFGDGTRLSIL.